Below are 28 T cell receptor beta chains sequenced from a single sample in a study of regulatory T cells in long-lasting Graves disease. Time point here: newly diagnosed GD, antithyroid drugs for less than 3 months. PBMC RNA served as the TCR library source. According to the study, TCR beta libraries were built with iRepertoire HTBI primers and CDR3-region Arm-PCR. TCRdb redid the calling of the multiplex PCR reads with MiXCR, one entry per CDR3 protein. The sample has roughly 380,000 distinct CDR3 sequences; around 16% are singletons. Sequencing was performed on peripheral blood mononuclear cells (PBMCs), taken at new diagnosis, from a patient treated with antithyroid drugs. These receptor sequences come from a female donor with Graves disease.

This clonotype appeared a few times. This chain joins TRBV19 and TRBJ2-7; TRBD1 matches at 11 bases. Germline V lookup: CDR1 LNHDA, CDR2 SQIVND (reference sequence). V lost 5 bases to trimming and J lost 5 bases; unmatched junction nucleotides: 8. The CDR3 sequence is 15 residues long. CDR3 sequence (DNA): TGTGCCAGTAGTCCCGTGGACAGGGGGCTCCACGAGCAGTACTTC. It translates to CASSPVDRGLHEQYF.

This clonotype was detected many times. The chain carries TRBV12-3 or TRBV12-4 and TRBJ1-2; 9 bases are shared with TRBD1. The CDR3 is 14 residues long. With V trimmed by 5 bases and J by 8 bases, 9 bases remained unmatched. CDR3 region: CASSPNRGRFGYTF. The CDR3 nucleotides are TGTGCCAGCAGTCCCAACAGGGGGCGCTTCGGCTACACCTTC.

At least ten counts were recorded for this clonotype. The rearrangement uses TRBV10-3 and TRBJ2-3; the D gene is possibly TRBD2 (6 bases). CDR1 ENHRY and CDR2 SYGVKD come from the germline V gene. Trimming pared 6 bases from V and 3 bases from J, leaving 10 bases between. The CDR3 has 13 residues. CDR3 coding DNA: TGTGCCATCAGGGGGGACTTAACAGATACGCAGTATTTT. It codes for CAIRGDLTDTQYF.

Many counts were recorded for this clonotype. This chain uses TRBV9 with TRBJ2-6; D is possibly TRBD1 (6 bases). In germline, CDR1 is SGDLS, CDR2 YYNGEE. V lost 0 bases, J lost 1 base, and 23 bases lay in between. This CDR3 is 21 amino acids long. The CDR3 coding sequence is TGTGCCAGCAGCGTAGAGGCGATAACCAGGGGAGTAGGGTCTGGGGCCAACGTCCTGACTTTC. This codes for CASSVEAITRGVGSGANVLTF.

A few counts support this clonotype. The rearrangement uses TRBV5-1 and TRBJ1-4; 7 nucleotides line up with TRBD1. Germline V gene data show CDR1 as SGHRS and CDR2 as YFSETQ. The J segment lost 8 bases and the V segment lost 0 bases, leaving 7 bases of the junction unmatched. The CDR3 has 15 residues. CDR3 amino acids: CASSLDGQDQEKLFF. CDR3 in DNA: TGCGCCAGCAGCTTGGATGGACAGGATCAAGAAAAACTGTTTTTT.

This clonotype was counted many times. The CDR3 reads CASSRGDQGYEQYF. DNA of the CDR3: TGTGCCAGCAGCCGAGGGGACCAGGGTTACGAGCAGTACTTC. The rearrangement links TRBV7-9 to TRBJ2-7; the D gene could be TRBD1 or TRBD2 (5 bases each). Trimming cost V 5 bases and J 4 bases, with 15 bases left between them. This CDR3 contains 14 residues. The germline V gene encodes CDR1 SEHNR and CDR2 FQNEAQ (reference sequence).

V is TRBV19 and J is TRBJ2-7; D gene uncertain. Germline lookup yields CDR1 LNHDA and CDR2 SQIVND (reference sequence). V lost 6 bases and J 4 bases, leaving 16 bases between the germline ends. This CDR3 spans 14 amino acids. CDR3 in amino acids: CASSPGPLKYEQYF. In DNA, the CDR3 is TGTGCCAGTAGCCCCGGACCCCTAAAGTACGAGCAGTACTTC.

This clonotype was seen more than once but under ten times. The CDR3 sequence: CASRKGQGFNTGELFF. CDR3 nucleotides: TGTGCCAGTAGGAAAGGACAGGGGTTTAACACCGGGGAGCTGTTTTTT. The chain carries TRBV19 and TRBJ2-2, with 9 bases aligning to TRBD1. From germline, CDR1 is LNHDA and CDR2 SQIVND (reference sequence). V gave up 6 bases and J gave up 2 bases; unmatched junction bases: 7. The CDR3 is made up of 16 amino acids.

This clonotype was picked up many times. The rearrangement links TRBV20-1 to TRBJ1-2; 11 bases fit TRBD1. After removal of 3 bases from V and 5 bases from J, the junction contained 5 bases not matched to a gene. In germline, CDR1 is DFQATT, CDR2 SNEGSKA (reference sequence). The CDR3 is 14 residues long. Here the CDR3 reads CSARGQGDPYGYTF. The CDR3, as DNA: TGCAGTGCTAGGGGACAGGGGGATCCTTATGGCTACACCTTC.

The sample holds many counts of this clonotype. This chain links TRBV10-3 with TRBJ1-1; 9 bases map to TRBD1. CDR3 size: 11 residues. V lost 8 bases, J lost 11 bases, and 6 bases stayed unmatched. The V gene's germline CDR1 is ENHRY and CDR2 SYGVKD. The CDR3 loop is CAIGTGNSAFF. The CDR3, as DNA: TGTGCCATCGGGACAGGGAATTCTGCTTTCTTT.

The rearrangement links TRBV29-1 to TRBJ2-3, with 9 bases aligning to TRBD2. CDR3 size: 14 residues. Germline CDR1 reads SQVTM; CDR2 reads ANQGSEA. This chain's CDR3 is CSSSGGRGTDTQYF. The CDR3 nucleotides are TGCAGTTCCAGCGGGGGGCGGGGCACAGATACGCAGTATTTT.

This clonotype was found many times. This chain joins TRBV6-5 and TRBJ2-1; the D is unclear. CDR1 MNHEY and CDR2 SVGAGI come from the germline V gene. Trimming shortened V by 2 bases and J by 4 bases, and 9 bases separated the two germline ends. The CDR3 extends over 14 amino acids. For the CDR3, the DNA is TGTGCCAGCAGTTACAGCGAAGATTACAATGAGCAGTTCTTC. The encoded protein is CASSYSEDYNEQFF.

This clonotype came up many times. The CDR3 sequence: CSASPVRDRKNTEAFF. The DNA for the CDR3 is TGCAGTGCTAGTCCTGTCCGGGACAGAAAGAACACTGAAGCTTTCTTT. J is TRBJ1-1 and V is TRBV20-1; 7 bases match TRBD1. Germline trimming cut 3 bases from V and 1 base from J; bases unmatched to any gene: 11. CDR1 DFQATT and CDR2 SNEGSKA come from the germline V gene (reference sequence). The CDR3 runs to 16 residues.

J is TRBJ1-2 and V is TRBV24-1; D is undetermined. Germline values: CDR1 KGHDR, CDR2 SFDVKD. This CDR3 has 14 amino acids. V lost 5 bases to trimming and J lost 2 bases, with 11 bases between them. CDR3 region: CATSVPGKNYGYTF. CDR3 DNA sequence: TGTGCCACCAGTGTACCCGGGAAGAACTATGGCTACACCTTC.

The V call is TRBV3-1, the J call TRBJ2-7; D is possibly TRBD1 or TRBD2 (6 bases each). CDR3 length: 15 amino acids. Germline V gene sequence: CDR1 LGHDT, CDR2 YNNKEL (reference sequence). Between the trimmed V and J ends, which lost 4 bases and 6 bases, there was a span of 19 bases. This CDR3 is CASSRPGARRGEQYF. The CDR3 DNA reads as TGTGCCAGCAGCCGTCCGGGGGCCCGGCGTGGCGAGCAGTACTTC.

Ten or more counts support this clonotype. CDR3 sequence (DNA): TGTGCCAGCAGCTTAATTCTCCGGCGGAACACCGGGGAGCTGTTTTTT. The encoded protein is CASSLILRRNTGELFF. V gene TRBV7-3 combines with J gene TRBJ2-2, with unresolved D. Germline V gene data show CDR1 as SGHTA and CDR2 as FQGTGA. CDR3 length: 16 residues. V was clipped by 1 base and J by 1 base, with 10 bases between them.

This clonotype came up many times. The rearrangement uses TRBV20-1 and TRBJ1-6, with TRBD1 matching over 9 bases. Germline lookup yields CDR1 DFQATT and CDR2 SNEGSKA (reference sequence). After removal of 4 bases from V and 8 bases from J, the junction contained 12 bases not matched to a gene. This CDR3 region has 16 residues. In DNA, the CDR3 is TGCAGTGCTACCGGATCCGGGACAGGGTATTATTCACCCCTCCACTTT. Residues: CSATGSGTGYYSPLHF.

In the case of this clonotype: This likely came from a read error, as a far larger clone is one base away. The V call is TRBV5-5, the J call TRBJ1-1; possibly TRBD1 for D (5 bases). The CDR3 spans 12 residues. The V end was cut by 8 bases, the J end by 11 bases, with 19 bases between. CDR1 SGHKS and CDR2 YYEKEE come from the germline V gene (reference sequence). The CDR3 DNA reads TGTGCCAGAAGCCCCTCGGGGGTTAACGCTTTCTTT. It yields the protein CARSPSGVNAFF.

V and J are TRBV3-1 and TRBJ2-5; 7 positions agree with TRBD2. The CDR3 loop spans 15 amino acids. Germline V CDR1 and CDR2: LGHDT, YNNKEL (reference sequence). V shed 4 bases and J 1 base; nucleotides not matched to a gene: 6. DNA for the CDR3: TGTGCCAGCAGCCGCGGGGGTTCCCTCCAAGAGACCCAGTACTTC. Residues: CASSRGGSLQETQYF.

This clonotype was detected many times. The chain employs TRBV5-1 and TRBJ2-1, with 8 bases that match TRBD2. V was clipped by 0 bases and J by 8 bases; unmatched bases: 7. Germline V gives CDR1 SGHRS, CDR2 YFSETQ. There are 15 residues in the CDR3. CDR3 amino acids: CASSLAGGAQDEQFF. In DNA, the CDR3 is TGCGCCAGCAGCTTGGCGGGGGGGGCCCAGGATGAGCAGTTCTTC.

The genes are TRBV24-1 and TRBJ2-5; 9 nucleotides agree with TRBD1. V shed 4 bases and J 2 bases; nucleotides not matched to a gene: 1. CDR3 size: 14 residues. From germline, CDR1 is KGHDR and CDR2 SFDVKD. The CDR3 nucleotides read TGTGCCACCAGTGAAGGACAGGGGCAAGAGACCCAGTACTTC. It translates to CATSEGQGQETQYF.

This clonotype was seen more than once but under ten times. This sequence joins TRBV27 and TRBJ2-5; D is perhaps TRBD1 (6 bases). The germline V gene encodes CDR1 MNHEY and CDR2 SMNVEV (reference sequence). V was clipped by 0 bases and J by 4 bases, with 12 bases between them. The length of the CDR3 is 15 residues. The CDR3: CASSLSQGSGETQYF. The DNA of the CDR3 is TGTGCCAGCAGTTTATCCCAGGGGTCGGGAGAGACCCAGTACTTC.

This clonotype appeared many times. This chain joins TRBV28 and TRBJ2-4; 7 bases map to TRBD2. V gave up 6 bases and J gave up 0 bases; unmatched junction bases: 11. Germline V gives CDR1 MDHEN, CDR2 SYDVKM. The CDR3 spans 17 residues. CDR3: CASSPGGFILAKNIQYF. CDR3 nucleotides: TGTGCCAGCAGCCCGGGGGGTTTCATTTTAGCCAAAAACATTCAGTACTTC.

As regards this clonotype: The junction shows a germline mismatch at one end, possibly a read error. The chain recombines TRBV29-1 with TRBJ2-7; D may match TRBD1 or TRBD2 (6 bases each). CDR1 is SQVTM, CDR2 ANQGSEA, per germline. The CDR3 loop spans 14 amino acids. The CDR3 region has the DNA TGCAGCTTTGAGTTGGGCCGGGGGCAGTGGGAGCAGTACTTC. Translation gives CSFELGRGQWEQYF.

This clonotype was observed a handful of times. The J gene is TRBJ2-7, the V gene TRBV5-1; 8 positions match TRBD1. This CDR3 contains 13 residues. The germline V gene encodes CDR1 SGHRS and CDR2 YFSETQ. Losses at the gene ends were 2 bases for V and 4 bases for J; bases not matched to a gene: 2. The chain's CDR3 is CASSFGTGYEQYF. As DNA, the CDR3 is TGCGCCAGCAGCTTCGGGACAGGATACGAGCAGTACTTC.

This clonotype has a count of ten or more. The V call is TRBV4-1, the J call TRBJ1-4; unclear D gene. The CDR3 totals 15 residues. Trimming shortened V by 6 bases and J by 6 bases, and 17 bases separated the two germline ends. Germline-derived CDR1 and CDR2 are MGHRA and YSYEKL. Here the CDR3 reads CASSSGRGGDEKLFF. The CDR3 region has the DNA TGCGCCAGCAGTTCTGGGCGGGGTGGGGATGAAAAACTGTTTTTT.

This clonotype occurred many times. The rearrangement uses TRBV20-1 and TRBJ2-7; D is uncertain. V lost 4 bases, J lost 3 bases, and 10 bases lay in between. Germline loops: CDR1 DFQATT, CDR2 SNEGSKA (reference sequence). This CDR3 region has 12 residues. The CDR3 reads CSANGEGYEQYF. The DNA of the CDR3 is TGCAGTGCTAATGGGGAAGGCTACGAGCAGTACTTC.

Ten or more counts support this clonotype. The chain couples TRBV19 to TRBJ1-1, with a possible D match to TRBD1 (5 bases). Germline V lookup: CDR1 LNHDA, CDR2 SQIVND (reference sequence). The V end lost 7 bases, the J end lost 1 base, and 10 bases lay between the germline ends. CDR3 length: 13 residues. The CDR3 bases are TGTGCCAGTAAGGACGGACAGAACACTGAAGCTTTCTTT. This gives the protein CASKDGQNTEAFF.